This T cell receptor (beta chain) was recorded in a study of T-cell reconstitution after alpha-beta-depleted transplantation in children. Germline CDR1 SGHAT, CDR2 FQNNGV. The CDR3 is made up of 15 amino acids. V was clipped by 5 bases and J by 5 bases; unmatched bases: 9. Regarding the study as a whole: In patients about two months after transplant, alpha-beta T cells reportedly arose from several hundred expanded graft clones. Newly produced T cells mostly provided counts and TCRbeta diversity after one year, as hyperexpanded clones declined.

Only a few counts were recorded for this clonotype. Its antigen is still unknown. For TCRbeta, the library was prepared with unique molecular identifiers. MiXCR, run by TCRdb on the PCR reads, gives a single entry per CDR3 protein. Among over 450,000 distinct CDR3 sequences listed, roughly 10% were seen once. This specimen consisted of PBMCs, obtained before TCRalphabeta/CD19-depleted stem cell transplant. The J gene is TRBJ1-2, the V gene TRBV11-2, with 9 positions matching TRBD1. This TCR derives from a child under 10 years old with inherited bone marrow failure, due to receive a stem cell transplant. CDR3 in amino acids: CASSQPGQGIYGYTF. CDR3 nucleotide sequence: TGTGCCAGCAGCCAACCGGGACAGGGAATTTATGGCTACACCTTC.